The rows below give T cell receptor beta chains drawn from one sample of a study of blood T cell repertoires in COVID-19. Method: immunoSEQ multiplex PCR; TCRdb's copy keeps in-frame clones and lacks some. The sample includes roughly 260,000 clones, 88% of them seen just once. Sequencing was carried out using peripheral blood. Receptor source: a man aged 55 to 69 who had recovered from COVID-19. CDR3s include the opening cysteine and the closing phenylalanine or tryptophan. The order of the fields is clone size, V gene, D gene, J gene, CDR3 protein, CDR3 DNA. D genes are given only for firm matches. Clone size, where shown, is once, few, many, or a class for clones that have expanded.

.	TRBV15	TRBD1	TRBJ1-6	CATSKQPRDSYNSPLHF	TGTGCCACCAGCAAACAACCCCGGGACAGCTATAATTCACCCCTCCACTTT
.	TRBV5-4	TRBD2	TRBJ2-1	CASSSGLAFAYNEQFF	TGTGCCAGCAGCTCGGGACTAGCTTTTGCCTACAATGAGCAGTTCTTC
.	TRBV30	TRBD1	TRBJ1-5	CAWRDRGQPQHF	TGTGCCTGGCGGGACAGGGGGCAGCCCCAGCATTTT
.	TRBV19	TRBD2	TRBJ2-7	CASSVHSGESYEQYF	TGTGCCAGTAGTGTCCATAGCGGGGAATCCTACGAGCAGTACTTC
.	TRBV2	.	TRBJ1-1	CASSTGMNTEAFF	TGTGCCAGCAGTACAGGGATGAACACTGAAGCTTTCTTT
once	TRBV7-2	.	TRBJ2-5	CASSSIRRSLETQYF	TGTGCCAGCAGCTCTATCCGGAGGTCACTAGAGACCCAGTACTTC
.	TRBV25-1	.	TRBJ2-5	CASSDTLVQGQETQYF	TGTGCCAGCAGTGATACCCTCGTTCAGGGCCAAGAGACCCAGTACTTC
.	TRBV9	.	TRBJ2-1	CASSVGTGSGYNEQFF	TGTGCCAGCAGCGTAGGGACGGGGTCCGGCTACAATGAGCAGTTCTTC
.	TRBV5-1	.	TRBJ2-5	CASSLPSTQETQYF	TGCGCCAGCAGCTTGCCAAGCACCCAAGAGACCCAGTACTTC
few	TRBV15	.	TRBJ2-1	CATSRGGAESSSYNEQFF	TGTGCCACCAGCAGAGGAGGCGCCGAATCGAGCTCCTACAATGAGCAGTTCTTC
.	TRBV7-3	.	TRBJ2-5	CASSPGGQETQYF	TGTGCCAGCAGCCCCGGAGGCCAAGAGACCCAGTACTTC
.	TRBV7-2	TRBD1	TRBJ1-5	CASSPGQTSRNQPQHF	TGTGCCAGCAGCCCGGGACAGACTTCACGCAATCAGCCCCAGCATTTT
few	TRBV6-5	TRBD1	TRBJ2-7	CASRAGQGQYEQYF	TGTGCCAGCAGGGCCGGACAGGGGCAATACGAGCAGTACTTC
.	TRBV5-1	.	TRBJ2-3	CASSLAKGLSTDTQYF	TGCGCCAGCAGCTTGGCCAAGGGACTTAGCACAGATACGCAGTATTTT
once	TRBV9	TRBD1	TRBJ1-6	CASSPRTGTSPLHF	TGTGCCAGCAGCCCCCGGACAGGAACTTCACCCCTCCACTTT
.	TRBV18	TRBD2	TRBJ2-5	CASLSKKTSGGRFQETQYF	TGTGCCAGCTTATCTAAGAAGACTAGCGGGGGCCGGTTTCAAGAGACCCAGTACTTC
.	TRBV5-1	.	TRBJ1-6	CASSMNPQGNSPLHF	TGCGCCAGCAGCATGAACCCACAGGGAAATTCACCCCTCCACTTT
.	TRBV27	TRBD2	TRBJ2-7	CASRLKGPTLADYEQYF	TGTGCCAGCAGACTTAAGGGACCCACACTAGCGGACTACGAGCAGTACTTC
.	TRBV27	TRBD1	TRBJ2-1	CASSLEGTGWFNEQFF	TGTGCCAGCAGTTTAGAGGGGACAGGGTGGTTCAATGAGCAGTTCTTC
.	TRBV14	TRBD2	TRBJ2-1	CASSRGAGSYNEQFF	TGTGCCAGCAGCCGGGGAGCGGGGTCCTACAATGAGCAGTTCTTC
.	TRBV2	.	TRBJ2-7	CASTVLYEQYF	TGTGCCAGCACCGTCCTCTACGAGCAGTACTTC
.	TRBV6-6	.	TRBJ1-2	CASLTQAGRANYGYTF	TGTGCCAGCCTAACCCAGGCAGGGCGCGCTAACTATGGCTACACCTTC
.	TRBV3-1/TRBV3-2	.	TRBJ1-2	CASSPRDVRIGYTF	TGTGCCAGCAGCCCCCGGGATGTCAGGATTGGCTACACCTTC
.	TRBV5-6	.	TRBJ2-3	CASSSTGTDTQYF	TGTGCCAGCAGCTCGACAGGCACAGATACGCAGTATTTT
.	TRBV7-9	TRBD2	TRBJ2-1	CASSHLGSGGSNEQFF	TGTGCCAGCAGCCATCTGGGAAGCGGGGGGAGCAATGAGCAGTTCTTC